This TCR beta chain was recovered during a study of cytomegalovirus exposure and HLA in healthy donors. The overall study: HLA-typed donors were the source of 86 million or so unique TCRs held in an early data release. The study's findings and limits: The listing of 150 to 200 TCR beta chains classed them as cytomegalovirus-associated.

A word on this clone: Its antigen remains unknown.

The PCR had 60 Vbeta and 13 Jbeta primers. The method was immunoSEQ multiplex PCR; TCRdb's version includes in-frame clones alone and lacks a portion of them. The sample lists 120,000 or so clones, 74% occurring once. Trimming shortened V by 6 bases and J by 3 bases, and 18 bases separated the two germline ends. Germline values: CDR1 SQVTM, CDR2 ANQGSEA. The CDR3 is made up of 14 amino acids. This receptor was taken from a woman in her forties or fifties in good health and CMV-seropositive. Source material: PBMCs. This chain links TRBV29-1 with TRBJ2-7; D is perhaps TRBD2 (5 bases). This CDR3 reads CSVASSRRSYEQYF. The CDR3 DNA reads as TGCAGCGTAGCATCTAGCAGAAGAAGCTACGAGCAGTACTTC.